Listed below are T cell receptor beta chains from one sample, sequenced in a study of cytomegalovirus exposure and HLA in healthy donors. Some clones are missing from TCRdb's copy, which holds only in-frame ones; the method was immunoSEQ multiplex PCR. This listing includes approximately 58,000 clones. The sequencing input was PBMCs. The receptors derive from a man aged 30-40 years in good health and CMV-seropositive. Both conserved end residues are part of each CDR3. The order of the fields is J gene, D gene, V gene, CDR3 DNA, CDR3 protein. A D gene is named only where the DNA matches it firmly.

>TRBJ2-5|NA|TRBV9
TGTGCCAGCGGAAGGGACGGGAGAAAAGAGACCCAGTACTTC
CASGRDGRKETQYF
>TRBJ2-7|NA|TRBV9
TGTGCCAGCAGCATATTCGGGACACCTGAATACGAGCAGTACTTC
CASSIFGTPEYEQYF
>TRBJ1-3|NA|TRBV29-1
TGCAGCGTTGTTCCCACCGTCGGGTCCGGAAACACCATATATTTT
CSVVPTVGSGNTIYF
>TRBJ2-3|TRBD2|TRBV5-8
TGTGCCAGCAGCTTGCATAGCGGGAGGCCCACAGATACGCAGTATTTT
CASSLHSGRPTDTQYF
>TRBJ2-2|NA|TRBV7-8
TGTGCCAGCAGCCTCCGCGGGACAGCGACCGCCGGGGAGCTGTTTTTT
CASSLRGTATAGELFF
>TRBJ1-1|NA|TRBV4-1
TGCGCCAGCAGCCAATCGACTAGTTGGCGTGAAGCTTTCTTT
CASSQSTSWREAFF
>TRBJ2-7|NA|TRBV4-1
TGCGCCAGCAGCCAGGTTAACAGTGCCTCCTACGAGCAGTACTTC
CASSQVNSASYEQYF
>TRBJ1-1|NA|TRBV25-1
TGTGCCAGCAGTAGAGGCACTGAAGCTTTCTTT
CASSRGTEAFF
>TRBJ1-5|NA|TRBV5-5
TGTGCCAGCAGCATACAGGGAAATCAGCCCCAGCATTTT
CASSIQGNQPQHF
>TRBJ2-7|TRBD2|TRBV7-2
TGTGCCAGCAGCTTAACTAGCGGGAGGGCCAGGCCCTACGAGCAGTACTTC
CASSLTSGRARPYEQYF
>TRBJ2-7|NA|TRBV9
TGTGCCAGCAGCGTAGGCGGGGGCGGTTTAAACGAGCAGTACTTC
CASSVGGGGLNEQYF
>TRBJ2-7|NA|TRBV6-1
TGTGCCAGCAGTGATTTTGGGGCGAACTACGAGCAGTACTTC
CASSDFGANYEQYF
>TRBJ2-1|TRBD1|TRBV10-3
TGTGCCATCAGTGCCGGGACAGGGGTCAATGAGCAGTTCTTC
CAISAGTGVNEQFF
>TRBJ2-7|TRBD1|TRBV2
TGTGCCAAGGGACAGGGGGAAGACTACGAGCAGTACTTC
CAKGQGEDYEQYF
>TRBJ2-1|TRBD2|TRBV7-3
TGTGCCAGCAGCGGCGGGGGGCCACTGGGGAATGAGCAGTTCTTC
CASSGGGPLGNEQFF
>TRBJ1-1|NA|TRBV19
TGTGCCAGTAGTATCGGACTGCCGGTCACTGAAGCTTTCTTT
CASSIGLPVTEAFF
>TRBJ1-1|NA|TRBV7-2
TGTGCCAGCAGCTTATTGAGCACTGAAGCTTTCTTT
CASSLLSTEAFF
>TRBJ2-3|NA|TRBV7-3
TGTGCCAGCTCGTACGGAGCACCACGGTATGATACGCAGTATTTT
CASSYGAPRYDTQYF
>TRBJ2-3|NA|TRBV28
TGTGCCAGCAGTTTATCAGCGGCCCTCGATACGCAGTATTTT
CASSLSAALDTQYF
>TRBJ1-3|NA|TRBV4-1
TGCGCCAGCAGCAAAACTCATAATCCTGGAAACACCATATATTTT
CASSKTHNPGNTIYF
>TRBJ1-4|TRBD1|TRBV5-4
TGTGCCAGCAGCTTGGGGGGACAGGGGCTAGCAACTAATGAAAAACTGTTTTTT
CASSLGGQGLATNEKLFF
>TRBJ2-1|NA|TRBV18
TGTGCCAGCTCCGAGCTAGAGGAGCAGTTCTTC
CASSELEEQFF
>TRBJ2-1|TRBD2|TRBV19
TGTGCCAGTAGCCCCACGGGACTAGCGGAAGACAATGAGCAGTTCTTC
CASSPTGLAEDNEQFF
>TRBJ2-7|TRBD1|TRBV5-5
TGTGCCAGCAGCTCTACAGGGGTCGAGCAGTACTTC
CASSSTGVEQYF
>TRBJ2-1|TRBD1|TRBV6-5
TGTGCCAGCAGTTACTCCGGGACAGGACGATACAATGAGCAGTTCTTC
CASSYSGTGRYNEQFF
>TRBJ2-5|TRBD1|TRBV19
TGTGCCAGTACCGGACAGGGTCAACTTGAAGAGACCCAGTACTTC
CASTGQGQLEETQYF
>TRBJ1-1|NA|TRBV6-6
TGTGCCAGCACCCTACGCGGGGGGGACACTGAAGCTTTCTTT
CASTLRGGDTEAFF
>TRBJ2-2|TRBD2|TRBV30
TGTGCCTGGTTGTGGGGGGGGAACACCGGGGAGCTGTTTTTT
CAWLWGGNTGELFF
>TRBJ2-2|NA|TRBV29-1
TGCAGCGTTGAAGACCCACAATGGGGGGAGCTGTTTTTT
CSVEDPQWGELFF
>TRBJ1-2|TRBD1|TRBV11-2
TGTGCCAGCAGCTTAGATATCGGACAGGGGGCCTACTATGGCTACACCTTC
CASSLDIGQGAYYGYTF
>TRBJ2-3|TRBD2|TRBV13
TGTGCCAGCAGCTTACCTAGCGGGATAAGGTCAGATACGCAGTATTTT
CASSLPSGIRSDTQYF
>TRBJ1-4|NA|TRBV29-1
TGCAGCGTGGGACTTAATGAAAAACTGTTTTTT
CSVGLNEKLFF